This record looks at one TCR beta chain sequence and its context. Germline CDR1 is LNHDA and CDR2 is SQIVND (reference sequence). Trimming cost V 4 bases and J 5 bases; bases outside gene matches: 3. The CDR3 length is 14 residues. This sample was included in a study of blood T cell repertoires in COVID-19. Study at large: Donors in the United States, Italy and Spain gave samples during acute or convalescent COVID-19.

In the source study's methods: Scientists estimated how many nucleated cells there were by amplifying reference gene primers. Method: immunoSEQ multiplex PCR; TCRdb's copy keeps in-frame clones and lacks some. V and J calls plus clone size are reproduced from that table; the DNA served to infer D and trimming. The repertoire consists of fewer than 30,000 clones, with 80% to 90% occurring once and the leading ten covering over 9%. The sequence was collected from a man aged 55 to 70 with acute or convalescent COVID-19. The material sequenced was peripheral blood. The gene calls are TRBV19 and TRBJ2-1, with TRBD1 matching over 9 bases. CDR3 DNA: TGTGCCAGTAGTAACAGGGGGCTGAACAATGAGCAGTTCTTC. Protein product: CASSNRGLNNEQFF.